One T cell receptor beta chain is described in this entry. This record belongs to a study of blood T cell repertoires in COVID-19. Study in general: Italy, Spain and the United States were the sources of the convalescent and acute COVID-19 samples. PBMCs, B-cell-depleted T cells, or T cells were the source of the cDNA or gDNA that made up the material.

Measured with immunoSEQ multiplex PCR; TCRdb has only the in-frame clones, and not every one. The sample holds over 150,000 clones, around 80% seen once. With 1 base removed from V and 4 bases from J, the gap between germline ends came to 11 bases. In germline, CDR1 is SGHRS, CDR2 YFSETQ. The CDR3 extends over 14 amino acids. The sequencing input was peripheral blood. This TCR came from a human donor with acute or convalescent COVID-19. The donor label of this sample is uncertain. The rearrangement uses TRBV5-1 and TRBJ1-2; D is possibly TRBD1 (5 bases). The CDR3 nucleotides read TGCGCCAGCAGCTTGACAGGAGAAGGCTATGGCTACACCTTC. Its protein is CASSLTGEGYGYTF.